Listed here are 32 T cell receptor beta chains from one sample, sequenced in a study of blood T cells in healthy people across ages. Sample-barcoded 5' priming and a J-beta primer mix drove a second PCR of about 7 to 11 cycles. TCRdb ran MiXCR on the 5' RACE reads and lists one entry per CDR3 protein. The data hold about 780,000 distinct CDR3 sequences, with about 59% observed a single time. The sequencing sample was made of blood. The source is a man between 25 and 39 years old in good health.

The V and J genes are TRBV2 and TRBJ2-1; D remains ambiguous. The CDR3 sequence is 13 residues long. Germline V CDR1 and CDR2: SNHLY, FYNNEI. The V gene lost 3 bases and the J gene lost 9 bases, with 12 bases spanning the gap. The CDR3 nucleotides read TGTGCCAGCAGTGACGACGAGGCAGGTGAGCAGTTCTTC. Translating it yields CASSDDEAGEQFF.

This clonotype was observed a few times. V usage is TRBV4-3 and J usage is TRBJ2-3; tentative D call: TRBD2 (5 bases). Germline V gene data show CDR1 as LGHNA and CDR2 as YSLEER. Trimming removed 1 base from V and 2 bases from J, with 13 bases in between. The CDR3 is made up of 16 amino acids. The CDR3 reads CASSQVVSGYTDTQYF. CDR3 DNA: TGCGCCAGCAGCCAAGTCGTCAGCGGTTACACAGATACGCAGTATTTT.

A few counts support this clonotype. The rearrangement links TRBV29-1 to TRBJ1-2, with unresolved D. CDR3 length: 13 residues. V gave up 4 bases and J gave up 3 bases, with 12 bases separating them. From germline, CDR1 is SQVTM and CDR2 ANQGSEA. CDR3 coding DNA: TGCAGCGTTGTGAGTGGGAGCCACTATGGCTACACCTTC. It codes for CSVVSGSHYGYTF.

The V and J genes are TRBV7-2 and TRBJ2-3; D call uncertain. Germline V lookup: CDR1 SGHTA, CDR2 FQGNSA. The CDR3 contains 15 residues. V lost 5 bases and J lost 1, with 13 bases in between. The CDR3 DNA sequence: TGTGCCAGCAGCCCCCCCAAGGTGGGCACAGATACGCAGTATTTT. Translating gives CASSPPKVGTDTQYF.

The chain has TRBV29-1 and TRBJ1-2; D gene uncertain. The CDR3 is 11 amino acids. Germline V CDR1 and CDR2: SQVTM, ANQGSEA. V lost 7 bases to trimming and J lost 0 bases, with 6 bases between them. The CDR3 loop reads CSDGTNYGYTF. Written as DNA, the CDR3 is TGCAGCGACGGCACTAACTATGGCTACACCTTC.

The CDR3 nucleotides are TGTGCCAGCAGCAATGACAGGGTGAGCAATCAGCCCCAGCATTTT. Protein sequence: CASSNDRVSNQPQHF. This chain uses TRBV12-3 or TRBV12-4 with TRBJ1-5, with TRBD1 identical over 7 bases. There are 15 residues in the CDR3. The V gene end was trimmed by 6 bases and the J gene end by 1 base; junction bases not matched to a gene: 6.

This clonotype was found a few times. The J gene is TRBJ2-7, the V gene TRBV28; 7 bases agree with TRBD2. V was clipped by 3 bases and J by 2 bases; unmatched bases: 7. The CDR3 is made up of 15 amino acids. Germline CDR1 MDHEN, CDR2 SYDVKM. The CDR3 nucleotides read TGTGCCAGCAGTTTGGGAGGGCGGATGACCTACGAGCAGTACTTC. The encoded protein is CASSLGGRMTYEQYF.

The rearrangement uses TRBV7-2 and TRBJ1-5, with D possibly being TRBD1 (5 bases). Germline CDR1 is SGHTA and CDR2 is FQGNSA. The germline V and J ends were trimmed by 5 bases and 7 bases, with 12 bases remaining between them. The CDR3 is 13 residues long. The CDR3 sequence: CASSSRASQPQHF. The DNA of the CDR3 is TGTGCCAGCAGCAGCAGGGCTAGCCAGCCCCAGCATTTT. The variable domain in full, completed from reference TRBV7-2 and TRBJ1-5, reads GAGVSQSPSNKVTEKGKDVELRCDPISGHTALYWYRQSLGQGLEFLIYFQGNSAPDKSGLPSDRFSAERTGGSVSTLTIQRTQQEDSAVYLCASSSRASQPQHFGDGTRLSIL.

V and J are TRBV3-1 and TRBJ2-7; 7 nucleotides match TRBD1. The CDR3 runs 15 residues. Per germline, CDR1 LGHDT and CDR2 YNNKEL (reference sequence). The V segment lost 4 bases and the J segment 5 bases; nucleotides outside the gene matches: 11. The CDR3 here is CASSRKLTGLDEQYF. The CDR3 coding sequence is TGTGCCAGCAGCCGAAAACTGACAGGGTTGGACGAGCAGTACTTC.

The rearrangement uses TRBV28 and TRBJ1-5, with D possibly TRBD1 on 5 matching bases. The length of the CDR3 is 15 residues. Looked up from germline, CDR1 is MDHEN and CDR2 is SYDVKM. V dropped 1 base and J dropped 1 base, with 8 bases sitting between them. CDR3 sequence (DNA): TGTGCCAGCAGTTTATTGGCAGGGAGCAATCAGCCCCAGCATTTT. Translating it yields CASSLLAGSNQPQHF.

This chain connects TRBV6-1 to TRBJ2-7; TRBD1 or TRBD2 may be the D gene (6 bases each). This CDR3 is built from 13 residues. Germline V gene data show CDR1 as MNHNS and CDR2 as SASEGT. V dropped 2 bases and J dropped 6 bases, with 11 bases sitting between them. CDR3 in amino acids: CASSEIGGREQYF. The CDR3 nucleotides are TGTGCCAGCAGTGAAATCGGGGGCCGCGAGCAGTACTTC.

This clonotype was seen a few times. The V gene is TRBV12-3 or TRBV12-4, the J gene TRBJ2-3; D may be TRBD2 (5 bases). Trimming stripped 1 base from V and 5 bases from J, with 7 bases between. The CDR3 consists of 13 residues. This CDR3 reads CASSLEEGDTQYF. Here the CDR3 DNA reads TGTGCCAGCAGTTTAGAAGAGGGAGATACGCAGTATTTT.

This clonotype was seen only a few times. The chain has TRBV5-1 and TRBJ1-2, with a possible D match to TRBD1 (6 bases). This CDR3 has 14 amino acids. Looked up from germline, CDR1 is SGHRS and CDR2 is YFSETQ. Between the trimmed V and J ends, which lost 4 bases and 0 bases, there was a span of 10 bases. The DNA of the CDR3 is TGCGCCAGCAGCACGGACAGCCCTAACTATGGCTACACCTTC. It encodes CASSTDSPNYGYTF.

The rearrangement joins TRBV6-5 to TRBJ2-7; D is possibly TRBD1 (6 bases). V dropped 7 bases and J dropped 5 bases, with 18 bases sitting between them. The CDR3 is 14 residues long. Germline V gives CDR1 MNHEY, CDR2 SVGAGI. The CDR3 protein is CASTEYRDIHEQYF. The CDR3 DNA sequence: TGTGCCAGCACCGAATACAGGGACATCCACGAGCAGTACTTC.

This clonotype appeared once. The chain is built from TRBV20-1 and TRBJ1-2; D unclear. Trimming pared 6 bases from V and 3 bases from J, leaving 17 bases between. The CDR3 consists of 14 residues. Germline V gene data show CDR1 as DFQATT and CDR2 as SNEGSKA (reference sequence). Here the CDR3 DNA reads TGCAGTGCCCTCGAGGGTTTCGGGGACTATGGCTACACCTTC. It is translated as CSALEGFGDYGYTF.

The CDR3 sequence is CASSRGGLSEQYF. CDR3 DNA sequence: TGTGCCAGCAGCCGGGGGGGCCTAAGCGAGCAGTACTTC. The chain employs TRBV7-9 and TRBJ2-7; 8 bases align to TRBD2. The CDR3 spans 13 residues. The J segment lost 6 bases and the V segment lost 5 bases, leaving 6 bases of the junction unmatched. Germline V gene data show CDR1 as SEHNR and CDR2 as FQNEAQ (reference sequence). The full variable domain, its missing parts supplied by reference TRBV7-9 and TRBJ2-7, is DTGVSQNPRHKITKRGQNVTFRCDPISEHNRLYWYRQTLGQGPEFLTYFQNEAQLEKSRLLSDRFSAERPKGSFSTLEIQRTEQGDSAMYLCASSRGGLSEQYFGPGTRLTVT.

The chain is built from TRBV29-1 and TRBJ1-5; D perhaps matches TRBD1 (6 bases). V was shortened by 4 bases and J by 7 bases, with 14 bases between the two germline ends. This CDR3 comprises 13 residues. Looked up from germline, CDR1 is SQVTM and CDR2 is ANQGSEA. CDR3 sequence reads: CSVVGGRGQPQHF. CDR3 nucleotide sequence: TGCAGCGTTGTCGGGGGCCGGGGGCAGCCCCAGCATTTT.

The rearrangement joins TRBV29-1 to TRBJ2-3; 9 bases map to TRBD1. Germline CDR1 SQVTM, CDR2 ANQGSEA. The length of the CDR3 is 13 residues. The V and J ends lost 7 bases and 4 bases, in that order; junction bases with no gene match: 6. CDR3 sequence: CSGRQGEADTQYF. In DNA, the CDR3 is TGCAGCGGTAGACAGGGGGAAGCAGATACGCAGTATTTT.

The chain couples TRBV12-3 or TRBV12-4 to TRBJ2-5; perhaps TRBD1 as D (6 bases). Matching the DNA end better, TRBJ2-7 makes the J call doubtful. This CDR3 comprises 14 residues. The CDR3 protein is CASSFSAGDYEQYF. The CDR3 DNA reads TGTGCCAGCAGCTTTAGCGCAGGGGACTACGAGCAGTACTTC.

About this clonotype itself: A clone one base away is much larger, so this may be a read error. V is TRBV27 and J is TRBJ2-7, with D possibly being TRBD1 (8 bases). Per the germline V gene, CDR1 is MNHEY and CDR2 is SMNVEV (reference sequence). The germline V and J ends were trimmed by 7 bases and 7 bases, with 26 bases remaining between them. The CDR3 is 16 residues long. The CDR3 DNA reads TGTGCCAGCACAGCCTTTCTTTTGGACAGGGAGGGTGAGCAGTACTTC. It codes for CASTAFLLDREGEQYF.

This clonotype was observed a single time. This chain uses TRBV6-5 with TRBJ1-4, with TRBD1 as a possible D gene (5 bases). The CDR3 runs to 17 residues. Trimming cost V 2 bases and J 1 base, with 14 bases left between them. Germline V gives CDR1 MNHEY, CDR2 SVGAGI. The CDR3 nucleotides read TGTGCCAGCAGTTACCGCGCCGGGGGTGGAACTAATGAAAAACTGTTTTTT. Translating it yields CASSYRAGGGTNEKLFF.

There are a few counts of this clonotype. The CDR3 DNA reads TGCGCCAGCAGCCAGACAGGCTCCCACATTCAGTACTTC. Translation gives CASSQTGSHIQYF. V and J are TRBV4-1 and TRBJ2-4; possibly TRBD1 for D (6 bases). CDR1 MGHRA and CDR2 YSYEKL come from the germline V gene. The length of the CDR3 is 13 residues. V was shortened by 3 bases and J by 8 bases, with 11 bases between the two germline ends.

The table lists this clonotype with a count of one. In nucleotides, the CDR3 is TGCAGTGCTAGAGCTCATCAGACTAGCAGAACAGATACGCAGTATTTT. Its translation is CSARAHQTSRTDTQYF. The J gene is TRBJ2-3, the V gene TRBV20-1; 7 bases match TRBD2. The V gene's germline CDR1 is DFQATT and CDR2 SNEGSKA (reference sequence). CDR3 length: 16 residues. The V gene end was trimmed by 1 base and the J gene end by 3 bases; junction bases not matched to a gene: 10.

CDR3 sequence: CASSYSRTGGSCSYTF. CDR3 sequence (DNA): TGTGCCAGCAGTTACTCGAGGACAGGGGGGAGCTGTAGCTACACCTTC. V gene TRBV6-5 combines with J gene TRBJ1-2, with 10 bases that match TRBD1. The germline V gene has CDR1 MNHEY and CDR2 SVGAGI. CDR3 length: 16 residues. With V trimmed by 0 bases and J by 9 bases, 10 bases remained unmatched.

The CDR3 protein is CASSSTQGHPEAFF. CDR3 sequence (DNA): TGTGCCAGCAGCTCGACACAGGGACACCCTGAAGCTTTCTTT. The gene calls are TRBV7-2 and TRBJ1-1, with a possible D match to TRBD1 (6 bases). Germline V gives CDR1 SGHTA, CDR2 FQGNSA. V was pared by 4 bases and J by 6 bases, with 15 bases between. This CDR3 is 14 amino acids long.

This clonotype has just one count. V is TRBV10-3 and J is TRBJ1-2; maybe TRBD1 (5 bases). V was clipped by 8 bases and J by 1 base, with 11 bases between them. The CDR3 runs to 13 residues. CDR1 is ENHRY, CDR2 SYGVKD, per germline. CDR3 loop: CAIQRQGNYGYTF. In nucleotides, the CDR3 is TGTGCCATCCAGAGGCAGGGTAACTATGGCTACACCTTC.

There are a few counts of this clonotype. The V gene is TRBV9, the J gene TRBJ2-3; D is ambiguous. The CDR3 loop spans 16 amino acids. V shed 4 bases and J shed 2 bases, with 17 bases lying between them. Germline CDR1 SGDLS, CDR2 YYNGEE. CDR3 loop: CASSTPTVAHTDTQYF. The CDR3 nucleotides are TGTGCCAGCAGCACCCCCACTGTAGCCCACACAGATACGCAGTATTTT. The full variable domain, its missing parts supplied by reference TRBV9 and TRBJ2-3, is DSGVTQTPKHLITATGQRVTLRCSPRSGDLSVYWYQQSLDQGLQFLIQYYNGEERAKGNILERFSAQQFPDLHSELNLSSLELGDSALYFCASSTPTVAHTDTQYFGPGTRLTVL.

The chain combines TRBV4-1 with TRBJ2-7; 11 bases are shared with TRBD2. The CDR3 is made up of 14 amino acids. V shed 0 bases and J 6 bases; nucleotides not matched to a gene: 1. CDR1 is MGHRA, CDR2 YSYEKL, per germline. CDR3 DNA sequence: TGCGCCAGCAGCCAAGAGGGGACTAGCGGCGAGCAGTACTTC. It encodes CASSQEGTSGEQYF.

In this sample, this clonotype turned up many times. The gene calls are TRBV4-2 and TRBJ2-1; TRBD2 agrees at 14 bases. Germline CDR1 LGHNA, CDR2 YNFKEQ. The CDR3 spans 17 residues. V shed 1 base, J shed 10 bases, and the junction held 9 bases outside the gene matches. CDR3 coding DNA: TGTGCCAGCAGCCAAGGAAGTGGGACTAGCGGGGGAGACGAGCAGTTCTTC. Its translation is CASSQGSGTSGGDEQFF.

V and J are TRBV7-8 and TRBJ2-5, with D perhaps assigned TRBD1 or TRBD2 (5 bases each). Trimming took off 7 bases at V and 5 bases at J, with 20 bases between the two ends. Germline values: CDR1 SGHVS, CDR2 FQNEAQ. There are 15 residues in the CDR3. Written as DNA, the CDR3 is TGTGCCAGCACCCCCAGGGTGGCTAGCATCGAGACCCAGTACTTC. It yields the protein CASTPRVASIETQYF.

This clonotype was detected a few times. The chain employs TRBV10-3 and TRBJ2-7; 10 bases line up with TRBD1. V lost 6 bases and J lost 6; bases outside the gene matches: 8. The CDR3 consists of 14 residues. Looked up from germline, CDR1 is ENHRY and CDR2 is SYGVKD. The CDR3 DNA reads TGTGCCATCAGGATAGAGACAGGGGGCGGCGAGCAGTACTTC. Amino acid sequence: CAIRIETGGGEQYF.

Remarks on this clonotype: One junction end does not reproduce the germline sequence, and a read error may be involved. The CDR3 loop is CASGFGRGSYNEQFF. The CDR3 region has the DNA TGTGCCAGCGGCTTTGGGCGGGGCTCCTACAATGAGCAGTTCTTC. The chain has TRBV7-2 and TRBJ2-1; D might be TRBD2 (6 bases). Germline CDR1 and CDR2: SGHTA and FQGNSA. The CDR3 spans 15 residues.